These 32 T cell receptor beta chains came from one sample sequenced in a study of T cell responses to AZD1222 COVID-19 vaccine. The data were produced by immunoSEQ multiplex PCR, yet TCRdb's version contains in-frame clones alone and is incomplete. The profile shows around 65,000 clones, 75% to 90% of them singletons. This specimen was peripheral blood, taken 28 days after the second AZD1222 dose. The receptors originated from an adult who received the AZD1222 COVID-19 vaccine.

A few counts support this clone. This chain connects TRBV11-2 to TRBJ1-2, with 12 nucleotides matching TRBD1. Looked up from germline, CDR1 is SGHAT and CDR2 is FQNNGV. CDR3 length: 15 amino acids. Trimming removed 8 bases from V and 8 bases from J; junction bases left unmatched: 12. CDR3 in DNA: TGTGCCAGCGGACGAGGGGGACAGGGGGCCGTGGGCTACACCTTC. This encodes CASGRGGQGAVGYTF.

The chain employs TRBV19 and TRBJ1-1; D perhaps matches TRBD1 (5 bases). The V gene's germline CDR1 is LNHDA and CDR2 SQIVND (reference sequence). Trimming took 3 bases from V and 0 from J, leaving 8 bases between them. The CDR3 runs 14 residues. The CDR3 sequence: CASSIRALNTEAFF. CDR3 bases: TGTGCCAGTAGTATCAGGGCGTTGAACACTGAAGCTTTCTTT.

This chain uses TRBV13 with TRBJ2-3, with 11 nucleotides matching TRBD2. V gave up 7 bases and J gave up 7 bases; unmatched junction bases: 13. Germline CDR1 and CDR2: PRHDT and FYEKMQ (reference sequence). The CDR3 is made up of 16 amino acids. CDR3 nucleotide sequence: TGTGCCAGCACCCGACAGGGGCTAGCGGGGGGTAATACGCAGTATTTT. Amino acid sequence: CASTRQGLAGGNTQYF. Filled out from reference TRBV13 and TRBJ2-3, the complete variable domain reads AAGVIQSPRHLIKEKRETATLKCYPIPRHDTVYWYQQGPGQDPQFLISFYEKMQSDKGSIPDRFSAQQFSDYHSELNMSSLELGDSALYFCASTRQGLAGGNTQYFGPGTRLTVL.

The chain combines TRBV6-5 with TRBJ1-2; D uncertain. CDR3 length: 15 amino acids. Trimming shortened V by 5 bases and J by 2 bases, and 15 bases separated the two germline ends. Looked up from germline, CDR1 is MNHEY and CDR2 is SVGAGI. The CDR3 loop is CASSNPNTANYGYTF. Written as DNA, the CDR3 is TGTGCCAGCAGTAATCCTAACACGGCAAACTATGGCTACACCTTC.

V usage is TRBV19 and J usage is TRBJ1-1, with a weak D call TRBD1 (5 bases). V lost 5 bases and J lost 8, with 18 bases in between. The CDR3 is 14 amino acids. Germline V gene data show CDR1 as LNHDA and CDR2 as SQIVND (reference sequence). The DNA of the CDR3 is TGTGCCAGTAGTGTCCCCCCTCCAGGGAGGGAAGCTTTCTTT. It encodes CASSVPPPGREAFF.

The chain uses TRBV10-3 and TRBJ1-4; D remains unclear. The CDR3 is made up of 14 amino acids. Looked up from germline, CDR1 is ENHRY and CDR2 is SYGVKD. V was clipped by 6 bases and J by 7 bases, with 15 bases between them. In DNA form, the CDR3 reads TGTGCCATCAGCGTTGATCCCCGAGGTGAAAAACTGTTTTTT. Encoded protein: CAISVDPRGEKLFF.

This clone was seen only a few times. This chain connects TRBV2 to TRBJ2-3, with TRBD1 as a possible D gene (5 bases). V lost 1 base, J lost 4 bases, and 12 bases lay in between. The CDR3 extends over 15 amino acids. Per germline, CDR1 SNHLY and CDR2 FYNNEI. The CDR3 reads CASSEEGKGPDTQYF. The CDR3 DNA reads TGTGCCAGCAGTGAAGAGGGGAAGGGCCCAGATACGCAGTATTTT.

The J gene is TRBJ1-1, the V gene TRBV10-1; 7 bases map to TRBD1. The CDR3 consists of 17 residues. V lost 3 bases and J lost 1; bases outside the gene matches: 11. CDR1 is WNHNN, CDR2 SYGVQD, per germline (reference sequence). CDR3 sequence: CASSDVGTGVANTEAFF. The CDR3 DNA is TGCGCCAGCAGTGACGTTGGAACAGGGGTGGCGAACACTGAAGCTTTCTTT.

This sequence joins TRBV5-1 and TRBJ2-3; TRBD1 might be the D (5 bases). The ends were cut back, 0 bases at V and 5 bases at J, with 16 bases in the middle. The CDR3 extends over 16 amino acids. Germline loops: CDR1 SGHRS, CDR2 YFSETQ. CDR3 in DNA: TGCGCCAGCAGCTTGGGTTTCCAGGGAATCCGAGATACGCAGTATTTT. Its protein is CASSLGFQGIRDTQYF.

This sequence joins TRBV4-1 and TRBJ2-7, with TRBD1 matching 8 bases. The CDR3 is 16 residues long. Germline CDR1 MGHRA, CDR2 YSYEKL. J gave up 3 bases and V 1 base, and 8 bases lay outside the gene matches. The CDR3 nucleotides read TGCGCCAGCAGCCAAGTCTGGGGACAGGATCTCTACGAGCAGTACTTC. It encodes CASSQVWGQDLYEQYF.

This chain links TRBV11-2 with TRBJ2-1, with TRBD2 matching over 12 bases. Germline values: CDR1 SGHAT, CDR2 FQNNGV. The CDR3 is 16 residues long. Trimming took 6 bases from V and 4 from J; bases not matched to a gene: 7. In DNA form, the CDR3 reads TGTGCCAGCAGTTTAAGACTAGCGGGAGTATACAATGAGCAGTTCTTC. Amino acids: CASSLRLAGVYNEQFF.

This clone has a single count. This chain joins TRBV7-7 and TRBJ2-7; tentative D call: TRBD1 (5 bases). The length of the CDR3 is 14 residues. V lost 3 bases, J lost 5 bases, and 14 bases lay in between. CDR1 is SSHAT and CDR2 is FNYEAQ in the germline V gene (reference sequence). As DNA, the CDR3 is TGTGCCAGCAGCTTCGAACCCGGACACCACGAGCAGTACTTC. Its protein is CASSFEPGHHEQYF.

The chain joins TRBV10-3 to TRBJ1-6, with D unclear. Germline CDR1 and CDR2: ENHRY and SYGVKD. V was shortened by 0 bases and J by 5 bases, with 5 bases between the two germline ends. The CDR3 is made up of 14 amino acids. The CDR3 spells CAISESTNNSPLHF. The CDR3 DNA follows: TGTGCCATCAGTGAGTCAACGAATAATTCACCCCTCCACTTT.

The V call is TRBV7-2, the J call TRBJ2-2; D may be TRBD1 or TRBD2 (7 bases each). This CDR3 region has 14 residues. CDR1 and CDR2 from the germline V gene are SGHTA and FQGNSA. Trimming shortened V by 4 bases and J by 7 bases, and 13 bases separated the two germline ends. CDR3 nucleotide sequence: TGTGCCAGCAGCTCTTCCAGGGGGGGCGGGGAGCTGTTTTTT. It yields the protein CASSSSRGGGELFF.

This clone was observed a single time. The CDR3 sequence: CASSGRGDHEQYF. In DNA, the CDR3 is TGTGCCAGCAGCGGGAGGGGGGACCACGAGCAGTACTTC. The chain has TRBV9 and TRBJ2-7; D tentatively reads TRBD1 or TRBD2 (6 bases each). The CDR3 contains 13 residues. CDR1 is SGDLS, CDR2 YYNGEE, per germline. Trimming took off 3 bases at V and 5 bases at J, with 12 bases between the two ends.

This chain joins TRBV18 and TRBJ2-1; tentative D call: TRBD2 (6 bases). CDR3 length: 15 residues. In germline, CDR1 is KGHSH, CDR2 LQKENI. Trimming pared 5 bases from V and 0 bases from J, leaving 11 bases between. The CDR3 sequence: CASSAGGDSYNEQFF. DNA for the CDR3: TGTGCCAGCTCAGCCGGGGGAGACTCCTACAATGAGCAGTTCTTC.

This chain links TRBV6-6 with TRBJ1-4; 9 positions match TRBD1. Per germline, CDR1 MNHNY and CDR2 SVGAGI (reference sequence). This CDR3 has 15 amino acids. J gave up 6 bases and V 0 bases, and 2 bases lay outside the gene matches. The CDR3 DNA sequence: TGTGCCAGCAGTTACTCGAGGGACAGGGATGAAAAACTGTTTTTT. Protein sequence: CASSYSRDRDEKLFF.

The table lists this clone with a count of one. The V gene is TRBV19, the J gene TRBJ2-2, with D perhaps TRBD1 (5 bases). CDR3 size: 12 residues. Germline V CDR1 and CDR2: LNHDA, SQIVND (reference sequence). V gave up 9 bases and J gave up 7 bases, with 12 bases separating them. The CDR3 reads CASRVDHGELFF. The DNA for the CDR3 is TGTGCCAGCAGGGTAGATCACGGGGAGCTGTTTTTT.

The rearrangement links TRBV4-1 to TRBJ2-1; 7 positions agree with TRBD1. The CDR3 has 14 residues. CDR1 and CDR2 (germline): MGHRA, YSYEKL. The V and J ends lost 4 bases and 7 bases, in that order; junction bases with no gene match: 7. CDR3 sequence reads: CASSPSDRLNEQFF. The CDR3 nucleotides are TGCGCCAGCAGCCCATCGGACAGGCTGAATGAGCAGTTCTTC.

The CDR3 DNA sequence: TGTGCCAGCAGCCGAACCGGGGGGAGAAGGGGCTATGGCTACACCTTC. It translates to CASSRTGGRRGYGYTF. This chain uses TRBV27 with TRBJ1-2; maybe TRBD1 (5 bases). Germline CDR1 MNHEY, CDR2 SMNVEV (reference sequence). V was shortened by 6 bases and J by 4 bases, with 21 bases between the two germline ends. The CDR3 is made up of 16 amino acids.

The CDR3 nucleotides read TGCGCCAGCAATGTTGGTCAGGCTGAAGCTTTCTTT. It specifies CASNVGQAEAFF. J is TRBJ1-1 and V is TRBV10-2; D is uncertain. Trimming removed 7 bases at V and 6 bases at J, with 12 bases between. This CDR3 is 12 amino acids long. Germline CDR1 is WSHSY and CDR2 is SAAADI.

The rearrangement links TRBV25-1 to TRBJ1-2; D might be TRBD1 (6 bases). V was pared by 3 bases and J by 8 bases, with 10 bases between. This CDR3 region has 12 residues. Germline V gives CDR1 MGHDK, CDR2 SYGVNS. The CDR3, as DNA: TGTGCCAGCAGTGAGGGGGGGCGCGGCTACACCTTC. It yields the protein CASSEGGRGYTF.

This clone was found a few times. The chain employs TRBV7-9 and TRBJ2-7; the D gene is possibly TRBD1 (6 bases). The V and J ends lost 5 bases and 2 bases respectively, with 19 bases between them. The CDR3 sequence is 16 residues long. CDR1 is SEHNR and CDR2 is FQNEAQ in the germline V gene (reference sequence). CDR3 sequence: CASSGLRGTTAYEQYF. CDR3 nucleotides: TGTGCCAGCAGCGGGCTCAGGGGTACTACGGCCTACGAGCAGTACTTC. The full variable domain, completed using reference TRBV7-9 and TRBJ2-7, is DTGVSQNPRHKITKRGQNVTFRCDPISEHNRLYWYRQTLGQGPEFLTYFQNEAQLEKSRLLSDRFSAERPKGSFSTLEIQRTEQGDSAMYLCASSGLRGTTAYEQYFGPGTRLTVT.

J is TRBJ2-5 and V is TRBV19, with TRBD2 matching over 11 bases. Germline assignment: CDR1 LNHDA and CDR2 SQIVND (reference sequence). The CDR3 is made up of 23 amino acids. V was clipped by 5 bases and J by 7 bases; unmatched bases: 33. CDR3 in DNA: TGTGCCAGTAGTGGACAAAAACCCGTATCCGGCACTAGCGGGAGTACTCCTCGGGGGACCCAGTACTTC. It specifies CASSGQKPVSGTSGSTPRGTQYF.

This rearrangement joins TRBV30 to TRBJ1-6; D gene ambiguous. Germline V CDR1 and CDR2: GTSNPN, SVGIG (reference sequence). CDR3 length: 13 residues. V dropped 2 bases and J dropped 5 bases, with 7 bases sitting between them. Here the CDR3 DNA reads TGTGCCTGGAGTATTGGGGATAATTCACCCCTCCACTTT. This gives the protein CAWSIGDNSPLHF.

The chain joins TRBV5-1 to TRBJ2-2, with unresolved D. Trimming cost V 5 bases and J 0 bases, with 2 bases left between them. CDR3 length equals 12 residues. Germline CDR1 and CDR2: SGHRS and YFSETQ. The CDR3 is CASRTNTGELFF. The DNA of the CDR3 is TGCGCCAGCAGAACGAACACCGGGGAGCTGTTTTTT.

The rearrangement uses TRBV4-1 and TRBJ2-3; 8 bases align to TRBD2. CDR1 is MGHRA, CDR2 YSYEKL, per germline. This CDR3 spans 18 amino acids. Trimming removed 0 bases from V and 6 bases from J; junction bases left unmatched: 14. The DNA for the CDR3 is TGCGCCAGCAGCCAAGATGATCGGGGACTAGGGGCTAAGGATACGCAGTATTTT. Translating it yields CASSQDDRGLGAKDTQYF.

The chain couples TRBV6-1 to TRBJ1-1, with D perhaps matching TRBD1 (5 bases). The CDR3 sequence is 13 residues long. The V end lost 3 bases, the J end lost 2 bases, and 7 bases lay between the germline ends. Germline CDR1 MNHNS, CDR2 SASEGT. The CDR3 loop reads CASSDQGNTEAFF. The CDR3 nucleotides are TGTGCCAGCAGTGATCAGGGAAACACTGAAGCTTTCTTT.

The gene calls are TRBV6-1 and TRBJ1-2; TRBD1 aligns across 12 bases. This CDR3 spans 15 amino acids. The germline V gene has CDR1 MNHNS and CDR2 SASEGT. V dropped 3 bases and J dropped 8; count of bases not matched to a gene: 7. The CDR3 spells CASSETGTGGEGYTF. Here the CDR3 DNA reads TGTGCCAGCAGTGAGACCGGGACAGGGGGCGAGGGCTACACCTTC.

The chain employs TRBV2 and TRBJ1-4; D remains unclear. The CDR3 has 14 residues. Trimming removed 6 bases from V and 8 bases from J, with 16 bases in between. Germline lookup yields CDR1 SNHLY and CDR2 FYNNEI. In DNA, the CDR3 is TGTGCCAGCAGACCTCTCGGGCAGAGGGAAAAACTGTTTTTT. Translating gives CASRPLGQREKLFF.

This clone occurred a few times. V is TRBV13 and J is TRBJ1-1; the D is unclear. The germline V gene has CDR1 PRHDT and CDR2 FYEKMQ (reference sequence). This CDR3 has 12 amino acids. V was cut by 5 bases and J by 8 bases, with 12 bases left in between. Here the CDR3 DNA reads TGTGCCAGCAGCCCCACGCCGGGCGAAGCTTTCTTT. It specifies CASSPTPGEAFF.

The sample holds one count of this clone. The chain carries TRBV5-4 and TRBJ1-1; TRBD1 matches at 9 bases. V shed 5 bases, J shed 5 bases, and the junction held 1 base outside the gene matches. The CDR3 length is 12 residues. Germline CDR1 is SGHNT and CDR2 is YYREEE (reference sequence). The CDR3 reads CASRQGATEAFF. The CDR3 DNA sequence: TGTGCCAGCAGACAGGGGGCGACTGAAGCTTTCTTT.